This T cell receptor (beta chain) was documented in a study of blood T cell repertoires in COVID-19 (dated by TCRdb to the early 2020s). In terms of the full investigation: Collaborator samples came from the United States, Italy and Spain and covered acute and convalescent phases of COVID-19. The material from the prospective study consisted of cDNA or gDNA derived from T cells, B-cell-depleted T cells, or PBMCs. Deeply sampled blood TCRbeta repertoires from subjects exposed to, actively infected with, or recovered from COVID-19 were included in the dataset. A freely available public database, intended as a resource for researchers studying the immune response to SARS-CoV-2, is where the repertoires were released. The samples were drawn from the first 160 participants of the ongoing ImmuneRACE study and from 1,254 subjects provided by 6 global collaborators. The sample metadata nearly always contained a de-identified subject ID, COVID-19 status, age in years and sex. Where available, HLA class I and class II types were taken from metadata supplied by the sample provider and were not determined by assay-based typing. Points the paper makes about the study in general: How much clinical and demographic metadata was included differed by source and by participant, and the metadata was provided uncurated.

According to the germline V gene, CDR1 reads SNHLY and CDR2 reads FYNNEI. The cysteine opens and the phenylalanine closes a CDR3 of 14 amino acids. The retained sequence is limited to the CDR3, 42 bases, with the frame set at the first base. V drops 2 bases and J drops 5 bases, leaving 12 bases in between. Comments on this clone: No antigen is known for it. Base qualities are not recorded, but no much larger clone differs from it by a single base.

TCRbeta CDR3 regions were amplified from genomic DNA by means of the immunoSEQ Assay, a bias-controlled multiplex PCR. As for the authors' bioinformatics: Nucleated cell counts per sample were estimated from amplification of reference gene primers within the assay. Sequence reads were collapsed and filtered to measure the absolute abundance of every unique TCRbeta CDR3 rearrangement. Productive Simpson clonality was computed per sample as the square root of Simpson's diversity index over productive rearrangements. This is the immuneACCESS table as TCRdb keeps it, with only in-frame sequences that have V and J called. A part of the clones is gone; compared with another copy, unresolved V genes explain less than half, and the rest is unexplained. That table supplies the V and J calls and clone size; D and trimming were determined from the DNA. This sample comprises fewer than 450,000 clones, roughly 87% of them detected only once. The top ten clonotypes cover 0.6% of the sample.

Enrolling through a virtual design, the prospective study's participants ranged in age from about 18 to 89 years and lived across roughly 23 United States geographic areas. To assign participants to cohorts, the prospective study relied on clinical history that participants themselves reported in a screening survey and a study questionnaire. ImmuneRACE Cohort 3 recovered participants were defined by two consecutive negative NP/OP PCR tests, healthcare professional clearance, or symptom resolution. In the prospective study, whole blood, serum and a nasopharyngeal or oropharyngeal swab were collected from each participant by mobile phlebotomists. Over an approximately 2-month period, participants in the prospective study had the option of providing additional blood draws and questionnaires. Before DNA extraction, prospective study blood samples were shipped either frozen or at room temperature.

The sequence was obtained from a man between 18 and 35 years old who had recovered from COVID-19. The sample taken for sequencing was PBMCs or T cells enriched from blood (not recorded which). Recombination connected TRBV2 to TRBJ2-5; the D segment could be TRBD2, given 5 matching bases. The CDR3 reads CASSERGSGETQYF. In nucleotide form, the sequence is TGTGCCAGCAGTGAAAGAGGGTCCGGCGAGACCCAGTACTTC. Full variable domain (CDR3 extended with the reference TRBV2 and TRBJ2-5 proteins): EPEVTQTPSHQVTQMGQEVILRCVPISNHLYFYWYRQILGQKVEFLVSFYNNEISEKSEIFDDQFSVERPDGSNFTLKIRSTKLEDSAMYFCASSERGSGETQYFGPGTRLLVL.